This T cell receptor beta chain came from a study of sequential checkpoint blockade in melanoma. Across the whole study: Patients were randomized 1:1 to nivolumab-then-ipilimumab or ipilimumab-then-nivolumab first-line.

The method was immunoSEQ multiplex PCR; TCRdb's version includes in-frame clones alone and lacks a portion of them. Seen here are roughly 28,000 clones, over 60% observed once, and the top ten hold 22%. This CDR3 has 12 residues. V was trimmed by 5 bases and J by 5 bases, leaving 10 bases between them. The V gene's germline CDR1 is SGHTS and CDR2 YDEGEE. Treatment denoted: randomized to nivolumab then ipilimumab (arm A) or the reverse (arm B). Sorted cells were live CD3+CD8+, lacking CD19 and CD56, from PBMCs. This chain links TRBV5-8 with TRBJ1-1, with D possibly matching TRBD1 (6 bases). The TCR originated in a human donor with melanoma. The sample consisted of CD8+ T cells sorted from blood (inferred from file names), taken from a patient given nivolumab and ipilimumab in sequence. This CDR3 is CASRRGSTEAFF. CDR3 nucleotide sequence: TGTGCCAGCAGGAGGGGGTCAACTGAAGCTTTCTTT.